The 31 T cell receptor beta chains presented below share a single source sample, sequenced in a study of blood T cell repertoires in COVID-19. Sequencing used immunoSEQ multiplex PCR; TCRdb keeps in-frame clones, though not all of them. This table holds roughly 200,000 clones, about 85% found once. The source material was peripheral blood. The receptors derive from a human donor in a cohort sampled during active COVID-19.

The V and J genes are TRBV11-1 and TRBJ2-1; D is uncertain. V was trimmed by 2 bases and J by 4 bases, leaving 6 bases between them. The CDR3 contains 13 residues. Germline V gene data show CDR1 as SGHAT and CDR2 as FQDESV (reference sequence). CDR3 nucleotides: TGTGCCAGCAGCTTAAGTAGATACAATGAGCAGTTCTTC. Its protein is CASSLSRYNEQFF.

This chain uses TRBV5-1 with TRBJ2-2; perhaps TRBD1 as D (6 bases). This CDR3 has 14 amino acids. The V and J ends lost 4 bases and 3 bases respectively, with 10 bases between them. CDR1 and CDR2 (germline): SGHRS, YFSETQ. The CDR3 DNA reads TGCGCCAGCAGCCGGGACACGTACACCGGGGAGCTGTTTTTT. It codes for CASSRDTYTGELFF.

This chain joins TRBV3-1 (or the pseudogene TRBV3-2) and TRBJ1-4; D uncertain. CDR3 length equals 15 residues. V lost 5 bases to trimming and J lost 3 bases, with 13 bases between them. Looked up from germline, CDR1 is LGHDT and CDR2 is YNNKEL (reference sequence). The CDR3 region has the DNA TGTGCCAGCAGCTTGTCCACTGGAGCTAATGAAAAACTGTTTTTT. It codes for CASSLSTGANEKLFF.

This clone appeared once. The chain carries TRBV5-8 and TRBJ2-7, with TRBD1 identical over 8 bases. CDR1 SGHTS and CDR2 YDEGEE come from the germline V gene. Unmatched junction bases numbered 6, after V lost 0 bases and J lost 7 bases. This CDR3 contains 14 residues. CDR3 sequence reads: CASSLGQGPREQYF. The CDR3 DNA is TGTGCCAGCAGCTTGGGACAGGGGCCGCGTGAGCAGTACTTC.

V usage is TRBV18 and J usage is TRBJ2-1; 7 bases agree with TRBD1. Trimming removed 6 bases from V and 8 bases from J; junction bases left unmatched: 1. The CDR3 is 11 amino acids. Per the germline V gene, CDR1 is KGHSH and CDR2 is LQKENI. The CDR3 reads CASSQGDEQFF. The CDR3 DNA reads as TGTGCCAGCTCCCAGGGGGATGAGCAGTTCTTC.

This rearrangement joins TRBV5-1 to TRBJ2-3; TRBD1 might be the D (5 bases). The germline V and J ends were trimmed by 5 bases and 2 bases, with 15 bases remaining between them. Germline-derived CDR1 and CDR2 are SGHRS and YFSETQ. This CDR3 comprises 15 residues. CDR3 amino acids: CASREGVISTDTQYF. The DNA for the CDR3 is TGCGCCAGCAGGGAAGGGGTTATTTCCACAGATACGCAGTATTTT.

Written as DNA, the CDR3 is TGCGCCAGCAGCTTGGACAGGGGGAAAAACACCATATATTTT. It encodes CASSLDRGKNTIYF. The chain joins TRBV5-1 to TRBJ1-3; TRBD1 agrees at 8 bases. This CDR3 spans 14 amino acids. The germline V gene encodes CDR1 SGHRS and CDR2 YFSETQ. V shed 0 bases and J 6 bases; nucleotides not matched to a gene: 2. Drawing the rest from reference TRBV5-1 and TRBJ1-3, the complete variable domain is KAGVTQTPRYLIKTRGQQVTLSCSPISGHRSVSWYQQTPGQGLQFLFEYFSETQRNKGNFPGRFSGRQFSNSRSEMNVSTLELGDSALYLCASSLDRGKNTIYFGEGSWLTVV.

The CDR3: CASSQPGLAGDEQFF. The DNA for the CDR3 is TGTGCCAGCAGCCAGCCGGGACTAGCGGGAGATGAGCAGTTCTTC. The V and J genes are TRBV11-2 and TRBJ2-1; 14 nucleotides agree with TRBD2. The germline gives CDR1 SGHAT, CDR2 FQNNGV. This CDR3 spans 15 amino acids. Trimming removed 5 bases from V and 8 bases from J; junction bases left unmatched: 5. Supplemented by reference TRBV11-2 and TRBJ2-1, the full variable domain reads EAGVAQSPRYKIIEKRQSVAFWCNPISGHATLYWYQQILGQGPKLLIQFQNNGVVDDSQLPKDRFSAERLKGVDSTLKIQPAKLEDSAVYLCASSQPGLAGDEQFFGPGTRLTVL.

CDR3 coding DNA: TGTGCCAGCAAGGGCTCGGGGGAGACCCAGTACTTC. This codes for CASKGSGETQYF. The V and J genes are TRBV2 and TRBJ2-5, with D possibly TRBD2 on 5 matching bases. Trimming removed 7 bases at V and 5 bases at J, with 11 bases between. There are 12 residues in the CDR3. In germline, CDR1 is SNHLY, CDR2 FYNNEI.

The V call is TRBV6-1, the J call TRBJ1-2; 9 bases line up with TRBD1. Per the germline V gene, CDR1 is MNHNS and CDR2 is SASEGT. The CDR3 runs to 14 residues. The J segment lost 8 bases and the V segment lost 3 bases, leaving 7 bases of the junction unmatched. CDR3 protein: CASSDLGQGRGYTF. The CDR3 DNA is TGTGCCAGCAGTGATCTAGGACAGGGGCGAGGCTACACCTTC.

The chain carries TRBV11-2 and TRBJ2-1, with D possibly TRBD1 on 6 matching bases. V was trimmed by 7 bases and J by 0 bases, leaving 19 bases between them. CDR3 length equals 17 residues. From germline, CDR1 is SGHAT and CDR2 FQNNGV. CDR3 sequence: CASTTGPGQSSYNEQFF. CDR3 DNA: TGTGCCAGCACCACGGGACCCGGACAGAGCTCCTACAATGAGCAGTTCTTC.

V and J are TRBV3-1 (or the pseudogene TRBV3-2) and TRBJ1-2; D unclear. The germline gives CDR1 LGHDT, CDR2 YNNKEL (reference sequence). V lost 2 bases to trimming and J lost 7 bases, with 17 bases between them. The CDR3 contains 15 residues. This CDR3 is CASSQRLAVSSGYTF. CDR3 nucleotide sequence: TGTGCCAGCAGCCAAAGGTTAGCGGTATCTTCTGGCTACACCTTC.

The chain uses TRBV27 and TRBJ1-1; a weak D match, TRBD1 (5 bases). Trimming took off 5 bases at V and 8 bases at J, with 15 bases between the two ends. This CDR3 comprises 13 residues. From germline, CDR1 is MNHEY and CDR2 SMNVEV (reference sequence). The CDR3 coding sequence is TGTGCCAGCAGTACCGGGACGGCGGGAGAAGCTTTCTTT. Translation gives CASSTGTAGEAFF.

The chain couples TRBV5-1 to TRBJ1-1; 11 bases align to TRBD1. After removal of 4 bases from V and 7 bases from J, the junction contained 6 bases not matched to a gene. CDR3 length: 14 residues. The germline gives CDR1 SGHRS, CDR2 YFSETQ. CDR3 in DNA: TGCGCCAGCAGCCTCGGACAGGGGGCTGGTGAAGCTTTCTTT. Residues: CASSLGQGAGEAFF.

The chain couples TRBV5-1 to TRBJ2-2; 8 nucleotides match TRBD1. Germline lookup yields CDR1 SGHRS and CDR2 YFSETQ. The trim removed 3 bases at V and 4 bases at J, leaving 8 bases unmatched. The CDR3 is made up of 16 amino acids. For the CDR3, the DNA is TGCGCCAGCAGCTGGGGACAGGCAGGGACCACCGGGGAGCTGTTTTTT. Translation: CASSWGQAGTTGELFF.

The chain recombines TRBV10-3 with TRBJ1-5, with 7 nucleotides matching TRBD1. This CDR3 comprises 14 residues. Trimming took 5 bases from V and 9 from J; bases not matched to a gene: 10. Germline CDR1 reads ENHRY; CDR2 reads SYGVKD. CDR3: CAISPGTALGPQHF. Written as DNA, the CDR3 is TGTGCCATCAGTCCGGGGACAGCCCTGGGGCCCCAGCATTTT.

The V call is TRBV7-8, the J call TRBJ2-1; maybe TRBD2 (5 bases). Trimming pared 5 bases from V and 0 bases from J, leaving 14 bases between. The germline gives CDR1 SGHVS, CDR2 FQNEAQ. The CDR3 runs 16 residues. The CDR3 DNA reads TGTGCCAGCAGCGTAGTGGGAGCGTCCTCCTACAATGAGCAGTTCTTC. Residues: CASSVVGASSYNEQFF.

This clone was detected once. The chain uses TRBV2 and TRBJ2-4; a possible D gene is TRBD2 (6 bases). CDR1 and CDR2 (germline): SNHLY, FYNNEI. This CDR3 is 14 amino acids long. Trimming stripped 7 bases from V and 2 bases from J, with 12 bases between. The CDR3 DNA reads TGTGCCAGCATTGGGAGGACCACCAAAAACATTCAGTACTTC. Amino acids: CASIGRTTKNIQYF.

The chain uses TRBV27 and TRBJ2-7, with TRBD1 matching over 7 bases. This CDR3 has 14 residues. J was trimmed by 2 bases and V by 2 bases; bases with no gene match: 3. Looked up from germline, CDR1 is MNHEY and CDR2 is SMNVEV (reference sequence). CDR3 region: CASSLGRGTYEQYF. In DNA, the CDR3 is TGTGCCAGCAGTTTAGGCAGGGGGACCTACGAGCAGTACTTC.

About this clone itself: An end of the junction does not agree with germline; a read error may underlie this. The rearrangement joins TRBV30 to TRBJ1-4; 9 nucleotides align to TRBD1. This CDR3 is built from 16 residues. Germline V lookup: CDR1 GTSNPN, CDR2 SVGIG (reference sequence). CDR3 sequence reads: CAGRPGQGRSGEKLFF. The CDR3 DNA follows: TGTGCCGGGAGACCGGGACAGGGTAGGTCGGGCGAAAAACTGTTTTTT.

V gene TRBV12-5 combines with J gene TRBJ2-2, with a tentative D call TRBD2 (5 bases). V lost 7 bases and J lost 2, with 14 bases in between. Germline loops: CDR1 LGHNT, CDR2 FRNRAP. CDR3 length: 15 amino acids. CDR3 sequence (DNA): TGTGCTAGTGAACCGGGATACTTAAACACCGGGGAGCTGTTTTTT. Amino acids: CASEPGYLNTGELFF.

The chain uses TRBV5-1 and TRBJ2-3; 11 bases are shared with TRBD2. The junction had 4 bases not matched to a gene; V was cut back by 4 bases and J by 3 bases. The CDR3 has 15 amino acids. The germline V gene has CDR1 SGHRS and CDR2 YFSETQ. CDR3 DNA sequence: TGCGCCAGCAGCGCGACTAGCGGGATTACAGATACGCAGTATTTT. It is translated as CASSATSGITDTQYF.

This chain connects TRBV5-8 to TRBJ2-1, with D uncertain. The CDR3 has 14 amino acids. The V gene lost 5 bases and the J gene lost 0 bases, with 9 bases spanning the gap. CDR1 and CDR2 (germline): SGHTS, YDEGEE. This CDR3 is CASSLPSSYNEQFF. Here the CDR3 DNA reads TGTGCCAGCAGTCTACCGAGCTCCTACAATGAGCAGTTCTTC.

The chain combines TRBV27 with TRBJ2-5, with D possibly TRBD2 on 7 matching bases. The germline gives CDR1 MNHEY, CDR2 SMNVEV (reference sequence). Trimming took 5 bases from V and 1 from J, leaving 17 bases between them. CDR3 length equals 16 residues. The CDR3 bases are TGTGCCAGCAGTCTTATGGGAGGGGGAGGCCAAGAGACCCAGTACTTC. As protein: CASSLMGGGGQETQYF.

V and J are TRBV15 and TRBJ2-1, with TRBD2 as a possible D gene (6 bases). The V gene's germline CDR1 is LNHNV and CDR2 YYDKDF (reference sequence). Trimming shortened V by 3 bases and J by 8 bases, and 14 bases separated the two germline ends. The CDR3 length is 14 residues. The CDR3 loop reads CATSRGWGVDEQFF. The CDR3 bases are TGTGCCACCAGCAGGGGTTGGGGGGTCGATGAGCAGTTCTTC.

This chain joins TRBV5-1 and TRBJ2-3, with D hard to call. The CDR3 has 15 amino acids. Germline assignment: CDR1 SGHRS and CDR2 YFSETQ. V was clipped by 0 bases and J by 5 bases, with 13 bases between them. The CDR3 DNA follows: TGCGCCAGCAGCTTGGGGCGCCAGGCCCTAGATACGCAGTATTTT. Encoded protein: CASSLGRQALDTQYF.

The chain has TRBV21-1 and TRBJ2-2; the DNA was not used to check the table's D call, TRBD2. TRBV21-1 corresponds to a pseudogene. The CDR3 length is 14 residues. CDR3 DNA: TGTGCCAGCGAGGGGGGGCCTGAGACCGGGGAGCTGTTTTTT. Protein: CASEGGPETGELFF.

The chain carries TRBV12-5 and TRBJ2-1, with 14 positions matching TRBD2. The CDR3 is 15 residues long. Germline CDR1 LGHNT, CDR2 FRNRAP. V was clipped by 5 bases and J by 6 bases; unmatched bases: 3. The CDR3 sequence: CASGKGLAGANEQFF. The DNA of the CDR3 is TGTGCTAGTGGTAAGGGACTAGCGGGAGCCAATGAGCAGTTCTTC.

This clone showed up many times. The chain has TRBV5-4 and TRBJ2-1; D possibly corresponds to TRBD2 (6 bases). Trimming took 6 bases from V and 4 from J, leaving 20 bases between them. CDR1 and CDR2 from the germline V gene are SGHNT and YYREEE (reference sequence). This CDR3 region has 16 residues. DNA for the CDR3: TGTGCCAGCACCCTCGGTTCCGGGACTCTTTACAATGAGCAGTTCTTC. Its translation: CASTLGSGTLYNEQFF.

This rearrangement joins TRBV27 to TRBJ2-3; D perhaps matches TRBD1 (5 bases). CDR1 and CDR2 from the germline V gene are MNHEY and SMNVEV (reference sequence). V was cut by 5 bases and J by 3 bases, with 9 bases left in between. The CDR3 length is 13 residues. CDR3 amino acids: CASSTHRTDTQYF. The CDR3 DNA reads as TGTGCCAGCAGTACGCACAGGACAGATACGCAGTATTTT.

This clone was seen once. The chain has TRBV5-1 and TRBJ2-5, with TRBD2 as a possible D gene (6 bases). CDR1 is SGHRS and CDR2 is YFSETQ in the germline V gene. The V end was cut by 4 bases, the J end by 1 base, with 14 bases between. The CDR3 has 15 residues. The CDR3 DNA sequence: TGCGCCAGCAGCCCAATGGCGGGGATCCAAGAGACCCAGTACTTC. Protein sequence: CASSPMAGIQETQYF.